These T cell receptor beta chains were read from a single sample in a study of identical twins. TCRdb analysed the 5' RACE reads with MiXCR anew, one entry per CDR3 protein. The table lists 700,000 or so distinct CDR3 sequences, less than 25% of them singletons, with approximately 4.3% in the top ten. The sample also formed part of further work on T cells expressing NK-cell markers.

Sequencing used PBMCs. The source of these receptors is a woman under 30 in good health. CDR3s include the opening cysteine and the closing phenylalanine or tryptophan. A D gene is named only where the DNA matches it firmly. A clone size is listed for some rows: how often the clone was seen (once, few, many), or a class if it is expanded.

j_gene: TRBJ2-6
d_gene: NA
v_gene: TRBV10-3
abundance: NA
CDR3nt: TGTGCCATCAGTGAGTCGAAGGGCGGCGGTAGCTCTGGGGCCAACGTCCTGACTTTC
CDR3aa: CAISESKGGGSSGANVLTF

j_gene: TRBJ2-7
d_gene: NA
v_gene: TRBV5-4
abundance: NA
CDR3nt: TGTGCCAGCAGCGGACAAAACTCCTACGAGCAGTACTTC
CDR3aa: CASSGQNSYEQYF

j_gene: TRBJ2-1
d_gene: NA
v_gene: TRBV7-9
abundance: few
CDR3nt: TGTGCCAGCAGCTTAGCCGGTCAGCATGAGCAGTTCTTC
CDR3aa: CASSLAGQHEQFF

j_gene: TRBJ1-1
d_gene: NA
v_gene: TRBV5-6
abundance: many
CDR3nt: TGTGCCAGCAGCTTCAGGGGCTTGAAGAACACTGAAGCTTTCTTT
CDR3aa: CASSFRGLKNTEAFF

j_gene: TRBJ2-3
d_gene: TRBD2
v_gene: TRBV11-2
abundance: few
CDR3nt: TGTGCCAGCAGCCCACCTAGCGGGGACACAGATACGCAGTATTTT
CDR3aa: CASSPPSGDTDTQYF

j_gene: TRBJ1-1
d_gene: TRBD1
v_gene: TRBV5-1
abundance: few
CDR3nt: TGCGCCAGCAGCTGGGGACAGCCAAACACTGAAGCTTTCTTT
CDR3aa: CASSWGQPNTEAFF

j_gene: TRBJ2-5
d_gene: NA
v_gene: TRBV12-3/TRBV12-4
abundance: NA
CDR3nt: TGTGCCAGCAGTTTTGGGCGAGGGGCGGGAGAGACCCAGTACTTC
CDR3aa: CASSFGRGAGETQYF

j_gene: TRBJ1-1
d_gene: NA
v_gene: TRBV29-1
abundance: few
CDR3nt: TGCAGCGTTGACGGGGGCGGGTTCAAACGGGCGGCTGAAGCTTTCTTT
CDR3aa: CSVDGGGFKRAAEAFF

j_gene: TRBJ2-2
d_gene: NA
v_gene: TRBV12-3/TRBV12-4
abundance: NA
CDR3nt: TGTGCCAGCAACTCCGGGGGTGGGGAGCTGTTTTTT
CDR3aa: CASNSGGGELFF

j_gene: TRBJ2-1
d_gene: TRBD2
v_gene: TRBV7-9
abundance: NA
CDR3nt: TGTGCCAGCAGCTTAGAGGTGGCCAGCGGGGGCTACAATGAGCAGTTCTTC
CDR3aa: CASSLEVASGGYNEQFF

j_gene: TRBJ2-3
d_gene: TRBD2
v_gene: TRBV10-3
abundance: NA
CDR3nt: TGTGCCATGGGACTAGCGGGATCAGATACGCAGTATTTT
CDR3aa: CAMGLAGSDTQYF